Listed here are 28 T cell receptor beta chains from one sample, sequenced in a study of T cell responses to AZD1222 COVID-19 vaccine. TCRdb keeps only in-frame clones here, not all; method: immunoSEQ multiplex PCR. This table holds under 200,000 clones, 85% to 95% found once. The material was peripheral blood, obtained 28 days after the second dose of the MenACWY control vaccine. The receptors here all came from an adult who received the MenACWY meningococcal vaccine as a control.

As concerns this clone: The junction departs from the called germline gene at one end, perhaps through a read error. The rearrangement links TRBV24-1 to TRBJ2-2, with 7 bases matching TRBD2. The CDR3 is made up of 19 amino acids. Germline assignment: CDR1 KGHDR and CDR2 SFDVKD. CDR3 bases: TGTGCCACCAGTGATCCCCCACCGTTAGGGGAGGGCGAACACCGGGGAGCTGTTTTT. Residues: CATSDPPPLGEGEHRGAVF.

V usage is TRBV6-2 or TRBV6-3 and J usage is TRBJ1-3; TRBD1 is a possible D gene (5 bases). The V end was cut by 0 bases, the J end by 7 bases, with 19 bases between. Germline V gene data show CDR1 as MNHEY and CDR2 as SVGEGT. The CDR3 consists of 17 residues. The DNA of the CDR3 is TGTGCCAGCAGTTACTCGCCAAGGGACCGTGGGGTGAACACCATATATTTT. It is translated as CASSYSPRDRGVNTIYF.

The CDR3, as DNA: TGTGCCCAGGGCCAGGGTGGGTACAATGAGCAGTTCTTC. It is translated as CAQGQGGYNEQFF. J is TRBJ2-1 and V is TRBV5-6, with D maybe TRBD1 (5 bases). V lost 10 bases, J lost 4 bases, and 15 bases lay in between. The CDR3 is 13 residues long. CDR1 and CDR2 (germline): SGHDT, YYEEEE.

The count of this clone is one. V is TRBV27 and J is TRBJ1-2; TRBD1 aligns across 7 bases. V was pared by 3 bases and J by 6 bases, with 4 bases of the junction left unmatched. The CDR3 is 13 residues long. Per the germline V gene, CDR1 is MNHEY and CDR2 is SMNVEV (reference sequence). The CDR3, as DNA: TGTGCCAGCAGTTTGAGAGGGGGCCATGGCTACACCTTC. It specifies CASSLRGGHGYTF.

This clone was found once. The chain recombines TRBV29-1 with TRBJ1-6; TRBD1 matches 8 bases. Per the germline V gene, CDR1 is SQVTM and CDR2 is ANQGSEA. Trimming took 6 bases from V and 10 from J; bases not matched to a gene: 8. CDR3 size: 13 residues. The CDR3 DNA reads TGCAGCGTCCGAGACAGGGGAAACTCACCCCTCCACTTT. Translated: CSVRDRGNSPLHF.

This chain links TRBV19 with TRBJ2-2; D is undetermined. Looked up from germline, CDR1 is LNHDA and CDR2 is SQIVND (reference sequence). V dropped 7 bases and J dropped 3 bases, with 12 bases sitting between them. The CDR3 is 14 residues long. CDR3 sequence (DNA): TGTGCCAGTACCCCGACCGACTACACCGGGGAGCTGTTTTTT. Translating it yields CASTPTDYTGELFF.

The V and J genes are TRBV6-5 and TRBJ1-5, with D uncertain. Between the trimmed V and J ends, which lost 7 bases and 11 bases, there was a span of 21 bases. The CDR3 spans 14 residues. Germline CDR1 reads MNHEY; CDR2 reads SVGAGI. CDR3 protein: CASTSDGPRTAQHF. CDR3 nucleotides: TGTGCCAGCACCTCGGACGGCCCCCGGACGGCCCAGCATTTT.

The chain carries TRBV6-5 and TRBJ2-1; the match to TRBD1 covers 8 bases. The CDR3 extends over 14 amino acids. V shed 6 bases, J shed 8 bases, and the junction held 9 bases outside the gene matches. Germline lookup yields CDR1 MNHEY and CDR2 SVGAGI. Written as DNA, the CDR3 is TGTGCCAGCAGGGACGGACAGGGCGGGTATGAGCAGTTCTTC. Its protein product is CASRDGQGGYEQFF.

The CDR3 spells CASSTPSLDRGQYGYTF. The CDR3 DNA follows: TGTGCCAGCAGTACCCCCAGCCTGGACAGGGGGCAATATGGCTACACCTTC. The chain carries TRBV28 and TRBJ1-2, with 11 bases aligning to TRBD1. The germline V gene encodes CDR1 MDHEN and CDR2 SYDVKM. With V trimmed by 5 bases and J by 5 bases, 13 bases remained unmatched. The CDR3 totals 17 residues.

The CDR3 spells CASKRTGVIQNTIYF. The CDR3 DNA is TGTGCCAGCAAAAGGACAGGGGTAATACAGAACACCATATATTTT. This sequence joins TRBV2 and TRBJ1-3; 9 bases map to TRBD1. V dropped 7 bases and J dropped 7; count of bases not matched to a gene: 11. The CDR3 length is 15 residues. Germline V gene lookup returns CDR1 SNHLY and CDR2 FYNNEI.

The chain is built from TRBV7-8 and TRBJ2-2, with 9 bases lining up with TRBD2. Trimming cost V 5 bases and J 6 bases; bases outside gene matches: 7. The CDR3 length is 15 residues. Germline V gene lookup returns CDR1 SGHVS and CDR2 FQNEAQ. The chain's CDR3 is CASSLGLAEPGELFF. The CDR3 DNA is TGTGCCAGCAGCCTGGGACTAGCCGAACCCGGGGAGCTGTTTTTT.

The chain carries TRBV19 and TRBJ2-3; tentative D call: TRBD2 (5 bases). V was shortened by 0 bases and J by 3 bases, with 10 bases between the two germline ends. The CDR3 totals 15 residues. Germline loops: CDR1 LNHDA, CDR2 SQIVND (reference sequence). CDR3 sequence reads: CASSIDPPGTDTQYF. CDR3 nucleotide sequence: TGTGCCAGTAGTATAGATCCTCCGGGGACAGATACGCAGTATTTT.

The chain has TRBV7-3 and TRBJ1-4; D perhaps matches TRBD1 (5 bases). This CDR3 is 15 amino acids long. V lost 6 bases, J lost 0 bases, and 11 bases lay in between. Germline lookup yields CDR1 SGHTA and CDR2 FQGTGA. The CDR3 here is CASSPTGTTNEKLFF. CDR3 DNA: TGTGCCAGCAGTCCCACAGGAACAACTAATGAAAAACTGTTTTTT.

The chain recombines TRBV12-3 or TRBV12-4 with TRBJ1-1; D is uncertain. The CDR3 consists of 13 residues. Trimming took 3 bases from V and 4 from J, leaving 9 bases between them. The DNA of the CDR3 is TGTGCCAGCAGTTTTGAGAGGACCACTGAAGCTTTCTTT. Its translation is CASSFERTTEAFF.

The chain employs TRBV2 and TRBJ2-3; 8 bases map to TRBD2. Losses at the gene ends were 7 bases for V and 5 bases for J; bases not matched to a gene: 11. The length of the CDR3 is 15 residues. Germline assignment: CDR1 SNHLY and CDR2 FYNNEI. The CDR3 DNA reads as TGTGCCAGCACACCGACTAGCGCCCGTGGAGATACGCAGTATTTT. Residues: CASTPTSARGDTQYF. Combining the CDR3 with reference TRBV2 and TRBJ2-3 gives the whole variable domain EPEVTQTPSHQVTQMGQEVILRCVPISNHLYFYWYRQILGQKVEFLVSFYNNEISEKSEIFDDQFSVERPDGSNFTLKIRSTKLEDSAMYFCASTPTSARGDTQYFGPGTRLTVL.

The J gene is TRBJ1-2, the V gene TRBV15; perhaps TRBD1 as D (5 bases). Trimming shortened V by 0 bases and J by 2 bases, and 13 bases separated the two germline ends. This CDR3 is 16 amino acids long. The germline V gene has CDR1 LNHNV and CDR2 YYDKDF (reference sequence). The DNA for the CDR3 is TGTGCCACCAGCAGAGAGGATCACAGGCTAAACTATGGCTACACCTTC. Amino acids: CATSREDHRLNYGYTF.

The V call is TRBV7-8, the J call TRBJ2-2; D uncertain. V was trimmed by 5 bases and J by 4 bases, leaving 17 bases between them. The CDR3 length is 16 residues. Germline CDR1 and CDR2: SGHVS and FQNEAQ. The CDR3 reads CASSRSRRKTTGELFF. The CDR3 nucleotides are TGTGCCAGCAGCCGCAGCAGACGGAAGACCACCGGGGAGCTGTTTTTT.

This chain links TRBV6-5 with TRBJ1-6, with 9 nucleotides matching TRBD1. Germline loops: CDR1 MNHEY, CDR2 SVGAGI. Trimming took 6 bases from V and 9 from J; bases not matched to a gene: 6. This CDR3 contains 14 residues. The CDR3 nucleotides are TGTGCCAGCAGCCTCGGGACAGGGACTTCACCCCTCCACTTT. It translates to CASSLGTGTSPLHF.

J is TRBJ2-3 and V is TRBV9, with TRBD2 as a possible D gene (6 bases). The CDR3 is 16 amino acids. Trimming took 0 bases from V and 1 from J, leaving 12 bases between them. Germline CDR1 reads SGDLS; CDR2 reads YYNGEE. CDR3 protein: CASSVGSGDGTDTQYF. CDR3 coding DNA: TGTGCCAGCAGCGTAGGGTCGGGAGACGGCACAGATACGCAGTATTTT.

The chain recombines TRBV5-1 with TRBJ2-1, with a weak D call TRBD2 (6 bases). This CDR3 is 16 amino acids long. Germline V gene lookup returns CDR1 SGHRS and CDR2 YFSETQ. Trimming stripped 3 bases from V and 4 bases from J, with 17 bases between. The CDR3 region has the DNA TGCGCCAGCAGCTCCGGGACTCCCGGCCCGTACAATGAGCAGTTCTTC. Protein: CASSSGTPGPYNEQFF.

CDR3 sequence reads: CATSREAGGYTF. The CDR3 nucleotides read TGTGCCACCAGCAGAGAGGCGGGTGGCTACACCTTC. The chain joins TRBV15 to TRBJ1-2; D is ambiguous. The CDR3 runs 12 residues. Trimming pared 0 bases from V and 7 bases from J, leaving 6 bases between. Germline V gene lookup returns CDR1 LNHNV and CDR2 YYDKDF (reference sequence).

The V and J genes are TRBV5-4 and TRBJ2-7; D possibly corresponds to TRBD2 (5 bases). Germline V lookup: CDR1 SGHNT, CDR2 YYREEE (reference sequence). This CDR3 is built from 13 residues. V lost 0 bases and J lost 7, with 11 bases in between. The CDR3 nucleotides read TGTGCCAGCAGCTTGGACGGCCCGGGGGAGCAGTACTTC. Protein product: CASSLDGPGEQYF.

The CDR3 spells CASSRGWGADTQYF. CDR3 in DNA: TGTGCCAGCAGTCGAGGCTGGGGGGCGGATACGCAGTATTTT. This chain joins TRBV7-2 and TRBJ2-3; the D gene could be TRBD1 or TRBD2 (6 bases each). Germline lookup yields CDR1 SGHTA and CDR2 FQGNSA. This CDR3 has 14 residues. Trimming took 6 bases from V and 6 from J, leaving 16 bases between them. Using reference TRBV7-2 and TRBJ2-3 for the parts outside the CDR3, the full variable domain is GAGVSQSPSNKVTEKGKDVELRCDPISGHTALYWYRQSLGQGLEFLIYFQGNSAPDKSGLPSDRFSAERTGGSVSTLTIQRTQQEDSAVYLCASSRGWGADTQYFGPGTRLTVL.

The chain couples TRBV27 to TRBJ1-5, with D possibly TRBD1 on 6 matching bases. The CDR3 contains 17 residues. The germline V and J ends were trimmed by 3 bases and 4 bases, with 19 bases remaining between them. Per the germline V gene, CDR1 is MNHEY and CDR2 is SMNVEV (reference sequence). The CDR3 loop is CASSFSPPTGRNQPQHF. The CDR3 DNA is TGTGCCAGCAGTTTTTCCCCTCCGACAGGTAGGAATCAGCCCCAGCATTTT.

The J gene is TRBJ1-5, the V gene TRBV11-2; D remains unclear. This CDR3 spans 13 amino acids. The V end was cut by 4 bases, the J end by 5 bases, with 9 bases between. Germline values: CDR1 SGHAT, CDR2 FQNNGV. The CDR3 protein is CASSSRYDQPQHF. The CDR3 DNA follows: TGTGCCAGCAGCTCTCGCTATGATCAGCCCCAGCATTTT.

This clone was detected only once. The chain couples TRBV11-2 to TRBJ1-4; TRBD1 is a possible D gene (6 bases). Germline-derived CDR1 and CDR2 are SGHAT and FQNNGV. This CDR3 has 15 amino acids. The germline V and J ends were trimmed by 2 bases and 6 bases, with 13 bases remaining between them. CDR3 coding DNA: TGTGCCAGCAGCTTACAGGGGACACGCCATGAAAAACTGTTTTTT. Protein sequence: CASSLQGTRHEKLFF.

In this sample, this clone turned up once. The J gene is TRBJ1-1, the V gene TRBV6-1; D ambiguous. The germline CDR1 and CDR2 sequences are MNHNS and SASEGT. This CDR3 contains 13 residues. The V end lost 1 base, the J end lost 4 bases, and 7 bases lay between the germline ends. The CDR3 loop is CASSEGRATEAFF. CDR3 coding DNA: TGTGCCAGCAGTGAAGGGCGAGCCACTGAAGCTTTCTTT.

The V gene is TRBV27, the J gene TRBJ2-1; 7 positions agree with TRBD1. Germline V gene lookup returns CDR1 MNHEY and CDR2 SMNVEV (reference sequence). The CDR3 contains 15 residues. Germline trimming cut 5 bases from V and 6 bases from J; bases unmatched to any gene: 10. CDR3 residues: CASSPSTGWGNEQFF. CDR3 sequence (DNA): TGTGCCAGCAGTCCTTCGACAGGGTGGGGCAATGAGCAGTTCTTC.